This T cell receptor (beta chain) was obtained from a study of T cells in Graves' hyperthyroidism and ophthalmopathy. The study based diagnoses on clinical symptoms, serum thyroxine and TRAb, thyroid ultrasound and orbital computed tomography. RNA transcripts yielded amplified TCR beta CDR3 regions. The study used the HTBI primer set for a first-round RT-PCR of the TCR CDR3. MiXCR was run by TCRdb on the multiplex PCR reads, yielding one entry per CDR3 protein. The data contain about 110,000 distinct CDR3 sequences, 16% of them singletons. Germline V gene lookup returns CDR1 DFQATT and CDR2 SNEGSKA (reference sequence). The CDR3 runs 14 residues. This clonotype has ten or more counts. At one end the junction does not follow the germline gene, possibly because of a read error.

Sequences were obtained from blood. V and J are TRBV20-1 and TRBJ2-7; 8 bases agree with TRBD2. The source of this sequence is a woman aged 45 to 65 with Graves' hyperthyroidism. This CDR3 is CSARGLAGRYEQYF. The CDR3, as DNA: TGCAGTGCGAGAGGTCTAGCGGGCCGCTACGAGCAGTACTTC.